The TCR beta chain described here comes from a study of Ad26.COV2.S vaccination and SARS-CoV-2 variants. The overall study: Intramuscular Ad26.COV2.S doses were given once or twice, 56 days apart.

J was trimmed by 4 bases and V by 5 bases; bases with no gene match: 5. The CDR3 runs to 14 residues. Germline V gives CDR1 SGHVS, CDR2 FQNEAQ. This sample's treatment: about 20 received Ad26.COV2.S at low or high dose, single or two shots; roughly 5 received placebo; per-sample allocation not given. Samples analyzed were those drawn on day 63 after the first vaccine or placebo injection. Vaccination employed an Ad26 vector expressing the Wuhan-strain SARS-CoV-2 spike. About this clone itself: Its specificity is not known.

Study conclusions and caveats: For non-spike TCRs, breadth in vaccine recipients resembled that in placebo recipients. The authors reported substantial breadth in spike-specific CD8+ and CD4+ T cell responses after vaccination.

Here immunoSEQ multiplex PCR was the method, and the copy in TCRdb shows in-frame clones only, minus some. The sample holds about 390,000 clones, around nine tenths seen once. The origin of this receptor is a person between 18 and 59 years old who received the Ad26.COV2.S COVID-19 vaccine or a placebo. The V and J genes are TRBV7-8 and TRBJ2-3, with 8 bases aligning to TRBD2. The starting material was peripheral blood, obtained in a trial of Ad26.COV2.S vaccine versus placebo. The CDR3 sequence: CASSLGLEPDTQYF. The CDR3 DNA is TGTGCCAGCAGCCTGGGACTAGAGCCAGATACGCAGTATTTT. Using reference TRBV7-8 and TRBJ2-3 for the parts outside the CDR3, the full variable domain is GAGVSQSPRYKVAKRGQDVALRCDPISGHVSLFWYQQALGQGPEFLTYFQNEAQLDKSGLPSDRFFAERPEGSVSTLKIQRTQQEDSAVYLCASSLGLEPDTQYFGPGTRLTVL.